This section outlines one T cell receptor (beta chain) sequence together with its context. Its antigen is unknown. CDR3 length: 13 amino acids. Germline V gene data show CDR1 as MNHNY and CDR2 as SVGAGI (reference sequence). Trimming cost V 7 bases and J 0 bases, with 8 bases left between them. The template was genomic DNA from peripheral blood, not RNA. This entry comes from a study of T cell repertoires in aging, cancer and after chemotherapy. Findings and caveats of the study: Median generation probability rose over the chemotherapy interval in each cancer cohort, suggesting rebound thymic output. No conclusions about immunological memory after chemotherapy can be drawn from the repertoire data. Compared with age-matched healthy donors, untreated hematological or solid cancer patients showed higher blood TCR clonality.

Rearranged V-D-J TRB sequences were amplified with a mixed TRB-A/B primer pool. MiXCR was run by TCRdb on the multiplex PCR reads, yielding one entry per CDR3 protein. The repertoire holds roughly 6,000 distinct CDR3 sequences, with under 50% as singletons. This sequence originates from a human donor with a blood cancer. Material: blood. This sequence joins TRBV6-6 and TRBJ2-3; D perhaps matches TRBD1 (6 bases). Here the CDR3 reads CASIGQSTDTQYF. CDR3 bases: TGTGCCAGCATCGGACAGAGCACAGATACGCAGTATTTT.